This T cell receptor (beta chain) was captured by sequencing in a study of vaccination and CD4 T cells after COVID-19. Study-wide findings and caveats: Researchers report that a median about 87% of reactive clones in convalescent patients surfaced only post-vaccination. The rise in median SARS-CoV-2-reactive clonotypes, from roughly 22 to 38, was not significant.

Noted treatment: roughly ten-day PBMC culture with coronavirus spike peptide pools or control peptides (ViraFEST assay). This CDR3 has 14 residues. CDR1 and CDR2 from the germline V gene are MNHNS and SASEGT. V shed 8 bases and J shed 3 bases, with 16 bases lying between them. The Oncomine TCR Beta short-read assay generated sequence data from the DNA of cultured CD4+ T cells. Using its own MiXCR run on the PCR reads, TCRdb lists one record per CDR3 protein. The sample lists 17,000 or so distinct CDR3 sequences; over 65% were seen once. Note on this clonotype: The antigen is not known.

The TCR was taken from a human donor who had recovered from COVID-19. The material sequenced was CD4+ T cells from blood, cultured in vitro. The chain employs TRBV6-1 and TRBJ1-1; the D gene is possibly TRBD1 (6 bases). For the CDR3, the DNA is TGTGCCAGCCTCCCTGACAGGAGGGACACTGAAGCTTTCTTT. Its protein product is CASLPDRRDTEAFF.